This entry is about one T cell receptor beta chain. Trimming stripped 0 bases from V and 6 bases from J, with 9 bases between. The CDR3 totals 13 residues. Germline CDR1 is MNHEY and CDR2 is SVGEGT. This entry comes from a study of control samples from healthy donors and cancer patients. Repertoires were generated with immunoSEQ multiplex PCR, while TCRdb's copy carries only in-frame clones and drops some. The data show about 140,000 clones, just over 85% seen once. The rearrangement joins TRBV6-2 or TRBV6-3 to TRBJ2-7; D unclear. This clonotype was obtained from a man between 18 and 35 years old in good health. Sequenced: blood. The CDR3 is CASSYSPLGEQYF. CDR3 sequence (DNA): TGTGCCAGCAGTTACTCCCCGCTAGGCGAGCAGTACTTC.